These T cell receptor beta chains were read from a single sample in a study of vaccination and CD4 T cells after COVID-19. No antigen has been identified for these receptors. Each CDR3 protein gets one entry after TCRdb re-called the PCR reads with MiXCR. This repertoire shows about 7,200 distinct CDR3 sequences, 33% found once; its top ten account for roughly 30%. Specimen: CD4+ T cells from blood, cultured in vitro. The receptors were sampled from a human donor in good health. CDR3s include the opening cysteine and the closing phenylalanine or tryptophan. D genes are given only for firm matches. The listing skips clone size in some rows; elsewhere it reads once, few, many or a size class.

clone_size	v_call	d_call	j_call	cdr3_nt	cdr3_aa
NA	TRBV10-3	TRBD2	TRBJ2-3	TGTGCCATCACCCCACTAGCGGGGGCTCTCACAGATACGCAGTATTTT	CAITPLAGALTDTQYF
NA	TRBV6-1	NA	TRBJ2-6	TGTGCCAGCGGGGGACTCTCTGGGGCCAACGTCCTGACTTTC	CASGGLSGANVLTF
NA	TRBV30	NA	TRBJ2-2	TGTGCCTCTCGAAGGTCGGAAATCACCGGGGAGCTGTTTTTT	CASRRSEITGELFF
NA	TRBV7-6	NA	TRBJ2-2	TGTGCCAGCAGCTTAAGACCCCTACTGAACACCGGGGAGCTGTTTTTT	CASSLRPLLNTGELFF
NA	TRBV19	NA	TRBJ1-5	TGTGCCAGTAGCATGACGGGGAACCGGCCCCAGCATTTT	CASSMTGNRPQHF
few	TRBV11-2	NA	TRBJ2-3	TGTGCCAGCAGCTTAGAGTCGGGGAATACGCAGTATTTT	CASSLESGNTQYF
NA	TRBV12-3/TRBV12-4	NA	TRBJ2-2	TGTGCCAGCAGTTTTGGGACCGGGGAGCTGTTTTTT	CASSFGTGELFF
NA	TRBV20-1	TRBD1	TRBJ2-1	TGCAGTCCCTCCGGGACAGCCAACAATGAGCAGTTCTTC	CSPSGTANNEQFF
NA	TRBV6-5	TRBD1	TRBJ2-4	TGTGCCAGCAGTTGGACAGGCAAAAACATTCAGTACTTC	CASSWTGKNIQYF
NA	TRBV20-1	NA	TRBJ1-5	TGCAGTGCTTCAACGGGGGGCTATCAGCCCCAGCATTTT	CSASTGGYQPQHF
NA	TRBV19	NA	TRBJ1-2	TGTGCCACCCGAGCTCTCAGAGCTAACTATGGCTACACCTTC	CATRALRANYGYTF
few	TRBV7-9	TRBD1	TRBJ1-2	TGTGCCAGCAGCCCTACAGGGGGCGCGTACTATGGCTACACCTTC	CASSPTGGAYYGYTF
few	TRBV6-1	TRBD2	TRBJ2-3	TGTGCCAGCAGTATCGCAACTAGCGGGACTACACAGAAGACGCAGTATTTT	CASSIATSGTTQKTQYF
NA	TRBV29-1	NA	TRBJ1-3	TGCAGCGTTGGAGGACAGCCTGGAAACACCATATATTTT	CSVGGQPGNTIYF
NA	TRBV12-3/TRBV12-4	NA	TRBJ2-6	TGTGCCAGCAGGCCAACTGGGGCAGTTGGGGCCAACGTCCTGACTTTC	CASRPTGAVGANVLTF
large	TRBV7-2	NA	TRBJ2-5	TGTGCCAGCAGCTTTGGGGACCGCAAAGAGACCCAGTACTTC	CASSFGDRKETQYF
few	TRBV20-1	NA	TRBJ1-1	TGCAGTGCTAGAGGTTACCAGGGGACTGAAGCTTTCTTT	CSARGYQGTEAFF
medium-sized	TRBV19	TRBD1	TRBJ1-2	TGTGCCAGTAGTAGGGGACGGGACAGGGGGCAAGATGGCTACACCTTC	CASSRGRDRGQDGYTF
NA	TRBV6-1	TRBD1	TRBJ2-5	TGTGCCAGCAGGCGCACTTGGGGACAGTCTCAAGAGACCCAGTACTTC	CASRRTWGQSQETQYF
NA	TRBV7-3	NA	TRBJ2-5	TGTGCCAGCAGCCCCGGGACCCAAGAGACCCAGTACTTC	CASSPGTQETQYF
NA	TRBV29-1	NA	TRBJ1-1	TGCAGCGTTTTAAGGTCCAGGGCAATGAACACTGAAGCTTTCTTT	CSVLRSRAMNTEAFF
NA	TRBV6-1	TRBD2	TRBJ2-7	TGTGCCAGCAGGGGGACTAGCGGGGGGACCTACGAGCAGTACTTC	CASRGTSGGTYEQYF
NA	TRBV20-1	TRBD1	TRBJ1-2	TGCAGTGCAACAGGGGATTACTATGGCTACACCTTC	CSATGDYYGYTF